This T cell receptor (beta chain) comes out of a study of siplizumab effects on memory and regulatory T cells. Produced via immunoSEQ multiplex PCR; TCRdb's table is partial and in-frame only. Among 3,200 or so clones listed, around 54% were seen once. J lost 10 bases, V lost 1 base, and 7 bases had no gene match. CDR3 length: 15 amino acids. The germline V gene has CDR1 MGHRA and CDR2 YSYEKL. Study conclusions and caveats: Phenotypic classification as naive or memory proved unattainable for roughly 75-97% of proliferating CD4+ or CD8+ clones. Among alloreactive clones, only a minor fraction mapped to unstimulated subsets. Alloreactive sequences whose origin lay in unstimulated CD4+ memory cells were significantly reduced by siplizumab.

Mixed lymphocyte reaction cells underwent less than 7 days of coculture at 37°C. A remark on this clone: What it binds is unknown.

The sequenced sample was CFSE-low (dividing) CD4+ T cells sorted from an allogeneic mixed lymphocyte reaction. The sequence derives from a human donor in good health; the cells came from an allogeneic mixed lymphocyte reaction. The chain employs TRBV4-1 and TRBJ2-1, with 10 positions matching TRBD2. The CDR3 spells CASSQASGGRREQFF. Here the CDR3 DNA reads TGCGCCAGCAGCCAAGCTAGCGGGGGAAGGCGGGAGCAGTTCTTC.